This T cell receptor beta chain comes out of a study of OX40 agonist ivuxolimab in advanced cancers. This CDR3 is built from 12 residues. Between the trimmed V and J ends, which lost 1 base and 5 bases, there was a span of 4 bases. The germline gives CDR1 SGHAT, CDR2 FQNNGV. The table came from immunoSEQ multiplex PCR; TCRdb's copy has only in-frame clones and leaves some out. The sample holds around 20,000 clones; roughly four fifths are singletons and the top ten take around 40%. The sequenced sample was CD4+ or CD8+ T cells sorted from blood, obtained in a trial of the OX40 agonist ivuxolimab. This chain connects TRBV11-2 to TRBJ2-3, with D uncertain. This clonotype was sampled from an adult with an advanced solid tumor such as melanoma, head and neck, liver or kidney cancer. DNA of the CDR3: TGTGCCAGCAGCTTAGTCGAAGATACGCAGTATTTT. Residues: CASSLVEDTQYF.